This T cell receptor beta chain was sequenced for a study of blood T cells in healthy people across ages. V shed 2 bases and J shed 1 base, with 11 bases lying between them. The germline V gene encodes CDR1 SGHTA and CDR2 FQGNSA. This CDR3 comprises 15 residues. The use of a sample-barcoded 5' primer and a J-beta primer mix characterized a second PCR of roughly 6 to 11 cycles. MiXCR was run by TCRdb on the 5' RACE reads, yielding one entry per CDR3 protein. The sample shows about 1.5 million distinct CDR3 sequences, roughly 43% of them seen only once. Only a few counts were recorded for this clonotype.

Sequencing was performed on blood. The chain links TRBV7-2 to TRBJ1-1; D remains unclear. The receptor was isolated from a woman between 18 and 29 years old in good health. The CDR3 bases are TGTGCCAGCAGCTTATGGGCCGGCCAGAACACTGAAGCTTTCTTT. Protein sequence: CASSLWAGQNTEAFF.